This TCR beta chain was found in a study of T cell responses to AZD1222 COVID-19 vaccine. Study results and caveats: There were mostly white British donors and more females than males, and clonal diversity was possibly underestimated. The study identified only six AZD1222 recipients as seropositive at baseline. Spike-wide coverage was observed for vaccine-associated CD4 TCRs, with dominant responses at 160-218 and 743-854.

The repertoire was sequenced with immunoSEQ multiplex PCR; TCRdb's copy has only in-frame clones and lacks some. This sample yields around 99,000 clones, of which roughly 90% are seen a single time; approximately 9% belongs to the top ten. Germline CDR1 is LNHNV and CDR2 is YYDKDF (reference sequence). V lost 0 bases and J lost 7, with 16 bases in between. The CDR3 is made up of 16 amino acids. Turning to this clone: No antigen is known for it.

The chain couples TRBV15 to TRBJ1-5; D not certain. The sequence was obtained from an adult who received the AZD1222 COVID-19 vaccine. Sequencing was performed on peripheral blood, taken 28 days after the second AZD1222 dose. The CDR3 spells CATSRDGGGPSQPQHF. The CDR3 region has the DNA TGTGCCACCAGCAGAGATGGTGGCGGTCCGTCGCAGCCCCAGCATTTT. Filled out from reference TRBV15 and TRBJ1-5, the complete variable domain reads DAMVIQNPRYQVTQFGKPVTLSCSQTLNHNVMYWYQQKSSQAPKLLFHYYDKDFNNEADTPDNFQSRRPNTSFCFLDIRSPGLGDTAMYLCATSRDGGGPSQPQHFGDGTRLSIL.